These 7 T cell receptor beta chains were sequenced from one sample in a study of shared clonotypes between healthy human individuals (dated by TCRdb to 2018 to 2020). The method was the immunoSEQ multiplex PCR assay. The source is immuneACCESS, and TCRdb retained only in-frame sequences with V and J called. Part of the clones is not carried over; for the studies checked, unresolved V genes explain less than half of this, and the remainder is unexplained. For this sample there are about 2.4 million clones; approximately 93% appear just once. Of the sample, around 0.37% is held by the ten largest clones. Sequences were obtained from naive CD4+ T cells from PBMCs. The cell subset or site label on this specimen signifies: CD45RA+ positively selected. These TCRs come from a man aged 18 to 35 in good health. Some clones in this sample may be carry-over from other donors' samples.

The CDR3 bases are TGTGCCAGTAGACAGGGCTTGAGGGCAACTAATGAAAAACTGTTTTTT. This sequence encodes CASRQGLRATNEKLFF. The chain employs TRBV19 and TRBJ1-4; D may be TRBD1 (6 bases). CDR1 is LNHDA and CDR2 is SQIVND in the germline V gene (reference sequence). The CDR3 contains 16 residues. Trimming stripped 6 bases from V and 0 bases from J, with 14 bases between. The variable domain in full, with the rest retrieved from reference TRBV19 and TRBJ1-4, is DGGITQSPKYLFRKEGQNVTLSCEQNLNHDAMYWYRQDPGQGLRLIYYSQIVNDFQKGDIAEGYSVSREKKESFPLTVTSAQKNPTAFYLCASRQGLRATNEKLFFGSGTQLSVL.

The chain carries TRBV7-9 and TRBJ2-7, with TRBD1 matching over 12 bases. CDR3 length equals 15 residues. The trim removed 4 bases at V and 5 bases at J, leaving 6 bases unmatched. Germline V gives CDR1 SEHNR, CDR2 FQNEAQ (reference sequence). CDR3 amino acids: CASSWGQGAVDEQYF. CDR3 nucleotides: TGTGCCAGCAGCTGGGGACAGGGGGCGGTCGACGAGCAGTACTTC.

The gene calls are TRBV6-1 and TRBJ1-4, with 9 bases matching TRBD1. This CDR3 is 16 amino acids long. The V gene's germline CDR1 is MNHNS and CDR2 SASEGT. V dropped 2 bases and J dropped 6; count of bases not matched to a gene: 7. The CDR3 reads CASSETPGTGYEKLFF. The CDR3 bases are TGTGCCAGCAGTGAAACCCCCGGGACAGGGTATGAAAAACTGTTTTTT.

The gene calls are TRBV28 and TRBJ1-5; D perhaps matches TRBD1 (5 bases). CDR3 length: 14 residues. Germline V gene sequence: CDR1 MDHEN, CDR2 SYDVKM. V lost 4 bases to trimming and J lost 5 bases, with 12 bases between them. The CDR3 sequence is CASSSHGGDQPQHF. The CDR3, as DNA: TGTGCCAGCAGTTCCCACGGGGGAGATCAGCCCCAGCATTTT.

The chain couples TRBV7-2 to TRBJ1-5; 8 nucleotides agree with TRBD1. V lost 5 bases and J lost 3; bases outside the gene matches: 9. The CDR3 is 16 residues long. Germline-derived CDR1 and CDR2 are SGHTA and FQGNSA. CDR3 nucleotides: TGTGCCAGCAGCGACTACAGGGGGGTCATCAATCAGCCCCAGCATTTT. Amino acid sequence: CASSDYRGVINQPQHF.

This chain links TRBV5-1 with TRBJ2-1; 7 bases match TRBD2. Germline V lookup: CDR1 SGHRS, CDR2 YFSETQ. This CDR3 has 15 amino acids. J was trimmed by 6 bases and V by 4 bases; bases with no gene match: 10. The CDR3 loop is CASSASLAAGNEQFF. CDR3 DNA: TGCGCCAGCAGCGCTTCCCTAGCGGCGGGCAATGAGCAGTTCTTC.

The chain combines TRBV5-1 with TRBJ2-7, with TRBD1 as a possible D gene (5 bases). Germline V gene lookup returns CDR1 SGHRS and CDR2 YFSETQ. Trimming pared 4 bases from V and 2 bases from J, leaving 10 bases between. The CDR3 is 13 residues long. The CDR3 protein is CASSLTETYEQYF. The CDR3 DNA reads TGCGCCAGCAGCCTGACAGAGACCTACGAGCAGTACTTC.